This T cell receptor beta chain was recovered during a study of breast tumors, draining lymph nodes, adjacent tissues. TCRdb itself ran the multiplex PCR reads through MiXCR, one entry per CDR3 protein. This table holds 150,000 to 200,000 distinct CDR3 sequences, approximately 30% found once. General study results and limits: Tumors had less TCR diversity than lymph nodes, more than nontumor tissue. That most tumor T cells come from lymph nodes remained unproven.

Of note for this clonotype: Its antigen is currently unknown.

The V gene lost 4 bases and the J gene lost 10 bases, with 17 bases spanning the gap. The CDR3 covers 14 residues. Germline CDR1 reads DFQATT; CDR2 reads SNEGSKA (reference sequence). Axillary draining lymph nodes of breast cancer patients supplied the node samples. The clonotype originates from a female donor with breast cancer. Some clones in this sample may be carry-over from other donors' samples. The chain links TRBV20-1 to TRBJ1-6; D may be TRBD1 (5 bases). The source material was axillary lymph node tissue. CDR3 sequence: CSAISLSGGSPLHF. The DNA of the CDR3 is TGCAGTGCTATTTCCCTTAGCGGGGGATCACCCCTCCACTTT.